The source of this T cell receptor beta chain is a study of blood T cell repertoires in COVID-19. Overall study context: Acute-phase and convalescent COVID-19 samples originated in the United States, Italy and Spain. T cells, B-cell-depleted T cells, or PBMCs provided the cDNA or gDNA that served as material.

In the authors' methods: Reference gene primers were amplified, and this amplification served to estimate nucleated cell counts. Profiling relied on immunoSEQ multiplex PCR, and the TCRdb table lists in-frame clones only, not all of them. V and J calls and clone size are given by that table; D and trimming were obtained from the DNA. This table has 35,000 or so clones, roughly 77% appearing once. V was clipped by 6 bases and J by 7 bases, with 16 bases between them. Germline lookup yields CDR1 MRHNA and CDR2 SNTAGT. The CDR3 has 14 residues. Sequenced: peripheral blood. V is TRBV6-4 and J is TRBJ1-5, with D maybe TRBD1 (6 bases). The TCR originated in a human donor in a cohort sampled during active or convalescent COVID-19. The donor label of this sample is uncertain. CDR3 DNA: TGTGCCAGCAGGAAGCAGGGGTGGTTCCAGCCCCAGCATTTT. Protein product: CASRKQGWFQPQHF.